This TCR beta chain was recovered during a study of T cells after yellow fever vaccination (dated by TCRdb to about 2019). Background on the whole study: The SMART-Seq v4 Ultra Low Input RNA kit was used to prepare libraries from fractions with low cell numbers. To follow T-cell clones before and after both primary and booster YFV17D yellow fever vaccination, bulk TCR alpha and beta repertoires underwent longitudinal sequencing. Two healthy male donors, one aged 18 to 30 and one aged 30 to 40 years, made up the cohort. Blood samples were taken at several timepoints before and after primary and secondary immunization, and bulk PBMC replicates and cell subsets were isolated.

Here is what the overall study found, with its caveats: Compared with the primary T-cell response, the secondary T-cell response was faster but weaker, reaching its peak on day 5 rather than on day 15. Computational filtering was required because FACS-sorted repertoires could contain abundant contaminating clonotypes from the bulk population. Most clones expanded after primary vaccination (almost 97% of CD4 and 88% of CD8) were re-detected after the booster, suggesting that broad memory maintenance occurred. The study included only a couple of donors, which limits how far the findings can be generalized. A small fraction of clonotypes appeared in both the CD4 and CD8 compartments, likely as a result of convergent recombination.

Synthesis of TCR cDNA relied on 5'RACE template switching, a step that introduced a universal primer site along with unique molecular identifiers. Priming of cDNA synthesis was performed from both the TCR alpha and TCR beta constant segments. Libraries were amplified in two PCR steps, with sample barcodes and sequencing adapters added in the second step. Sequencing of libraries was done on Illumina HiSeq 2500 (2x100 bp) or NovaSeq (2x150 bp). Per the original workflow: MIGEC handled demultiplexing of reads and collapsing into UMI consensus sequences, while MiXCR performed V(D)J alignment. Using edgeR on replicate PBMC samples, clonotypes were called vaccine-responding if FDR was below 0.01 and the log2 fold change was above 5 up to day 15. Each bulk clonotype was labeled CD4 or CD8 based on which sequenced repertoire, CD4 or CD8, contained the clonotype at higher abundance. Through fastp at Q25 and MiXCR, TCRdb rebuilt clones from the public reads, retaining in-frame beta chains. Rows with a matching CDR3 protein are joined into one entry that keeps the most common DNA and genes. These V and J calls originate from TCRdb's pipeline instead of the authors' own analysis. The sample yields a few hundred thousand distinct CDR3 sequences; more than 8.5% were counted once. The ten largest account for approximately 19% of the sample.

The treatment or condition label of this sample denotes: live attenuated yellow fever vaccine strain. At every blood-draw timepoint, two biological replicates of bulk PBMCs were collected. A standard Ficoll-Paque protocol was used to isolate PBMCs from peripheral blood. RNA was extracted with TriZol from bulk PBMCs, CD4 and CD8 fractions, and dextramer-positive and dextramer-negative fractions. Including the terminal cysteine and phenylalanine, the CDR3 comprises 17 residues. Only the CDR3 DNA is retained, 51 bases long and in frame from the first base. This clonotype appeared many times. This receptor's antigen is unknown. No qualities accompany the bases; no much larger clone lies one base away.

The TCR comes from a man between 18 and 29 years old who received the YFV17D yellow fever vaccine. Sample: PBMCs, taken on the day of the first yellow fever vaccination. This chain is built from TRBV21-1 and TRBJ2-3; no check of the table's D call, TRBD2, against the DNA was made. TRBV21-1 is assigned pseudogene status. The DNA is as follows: TGTGCCAGCAGCAAAGTCGGAGCAGGGAAGGGAGGAGATACGCAGTATTTT. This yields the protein CASSKVGAGKGGDTQYF.